This entry lists 18 T cell receptor beta chains sequenced from one sample in a study of cytomegalovirus exposure and HLA in healthy donors. The PCR was carried out with 60 Vbeta primers and 13 Jbeta primers. Measured with immunoSEQ multiplex PCR; TCRdb has only the in-frame clones, and not every one. The sample consists of around 90,000 clones, 85% of them appearing once. What was sequenced was PBMCs. These receptors were collected from a man aged 40-55 years in good health and CMV-seropositive.

The gene calls are TRBV5-1 and TRBJ1-5; D remains ambiguous. The CDR3 totals 14 residues. The V end was cut by 2 bases, the J end by 2 bases, with 8 bases between. Germline V gene lookup returns CDR1 SGHRS and CDR2 YFSETQ. The CDR3 loop reads CASSLNGGNQPQHF. DNA for the CDR3: TGCGCCAGCAGCTTAAACGGGGGCAATCAGCCCCAGCATTTT.

V gene TRBV10-3 combines with J gene TRBJ1-2, with 7 nucleotides matching TRBD1. J was trimmed by 1 base and V by 7 bases; bases with no gene match: 3. This CDR3 contains 13 residues. Germline values: CDR1 ENHRY, CDR2 SYGVKD. CDR3: CAIKGQDNYGYTF. The CDR3 nucleotides read TGTGCCATCAAAGGACAGGATAACTATGGCTACACCTTC.

V usage is TRBV4-1 and J usage is TRBJ2-2; TRBD2 matches at 12 bases. Germline lookup yields CDR1 MGHRA and CDR2 YSYEKL. Losses at the gene ends were 8 bases for V and 4 bases for J; bases not matched to a gene: 8. The CDR3 consists of 16 residues. The CDR3 DNA reads as TGCGCCAGCCACCGGGAACTAGCGGGGGGCACCGGGGAGCTGTTTTTT. It translates to CASHRELAGGTGELFF.

This clone was seen only once. The chain employs TRBV2 and TRBJ2-1; 9 positions agree with TRBD2. Germline lookup yields CDR1 SNHLY and CDR2 FYNNEI. The CDR3 consists of 13 residues. V shed 8 bases and J 9 bases; nucleotides not matched to a gene: 8. The CDR3 bases are TGTGCCAGCGTGGCTAGCGGGGTCGGTGAGCAGTTCTTC. Amino acid sequence: CASVASGVGEQFF.

This chain uses TRBV10-2 with TRBJ2-2, with D possibly being TRBD2 (6 bases). Trimming cost V 6 bases and J 0 bases, with 11 bases left between them. CDR1 is WSHSY and CDR2 is SAAADI in the germline V gene. There are 15 residues in the CDR3. For the CDR3, the DNA is TGCGCCAGCAGCAAGCGGGCACCGAACACCGGGGAGCTGTTTTTT. This codes for CASSKRAPNTGELFF.

V usage is TRBV4-1 and J usage is TRBJ2-7, with 10 nucleotides matching TRBD2. Germline V gene lookup returns CDR1 MGHRA and CDR2 YSYEKL. The CDR3 length is 14 residues. V lost 2 bases and J lost 3; bases outside the gene matches: 1. The CDR3 loop reads CASSQLAGVYEQYF. The CDR3 nucleotides are TGCGCCAGCAGCCAACTAGCGGGGGTCTACGAGCAGTACTTC.

V usage is TRBV19 and J usage is TRBJ1-2, with D perhaps TRBD1 (6 bases). CDR3 size: 15 residues. Germline loops: CDR1 LNHDA, CDR2 SQIVND (reference sequence). Between the trimmed V and J ends, which lost 10 bases and 8 bases, there was a span of 26 bases. This chain's CDR3 is CATFTRDKLLYGYTF. The CDR3 region has the DNA TGTGCCACCTTTACCCGGGACAAACTCCTCTACGGCTACACCTTC. Using reference TRBV19 and TRBJ1-2 for the parts outside the CDR3, the full variable domain is DGGITQSPKYLFRKEGQNVTLSCEQNLNHDAMYWYRQDPGQGLRLIYYSQIVNDFQKGDIAEGYSVSREKKESFPLTVTSAQKNPTAFYLCATFTRDKLLYGYTFGSGTRLTVV.

The chain recombines TRBV11-1 with TRBJ2-2, with 9 bases lining up with TRBD2. CDR1 is SGHAT, CDR2 FQDESV, per germline (reference sequence). Unmatched junction bases numbered 16, after V lost 5 bases and J lost 3 bases. The CDR3 is made up of 19 amino acids. The CDR3 DNA follows: TGTGCCAGCAGCCCCGGGGGAGGAGCGGGAGGCTTCGACACCGGGGAGCTGTTTTTT. It translates to CASSPGGGAGGFDTGELFF.

This rearrangement joins TRBV7-3 to TRBJ1-2; TRBD1 aligns across 9 bases. This CDR3 has 15 residues. The junction had 6 bases not matched to a gene; V was cut back by 5 bases and J by 2 bases. Germline V CDR1 and CDR2: SGHTA, FQGTGA. CDR3 nucleotides: TGTGCCAGCAGCCAGACGGGACAGGGCAACTATGGCTACACCTTC. Translating gives CASSQTGQGNYGYTF.

The J gene is TRBJ2-5, the V gene TRBV7-9; D might be TRBD1 (6 bases). V was clipped by 1 base and J by 2 bases, with 14 bases between them. This CDR3 spans 16 amino acids. CDR1 and CDR2 from the germline V gene are SEHNR and FQNEAQ (reference sequence). DNA for the CDR3: TGTGCCAGCAGCTTAGGCAGGGGCATCCAACAAGAGACCCAGTACTTC. Residues: CASSLGRGIQQETQYF.

The rearrangement joins TRBV4-1 to TRBJ1-5; the match to TRBD1 covers 8 bases. V was pared by 4 bases and J by 7 bases, with 9 bases of the junction left unmatched. CDR1 MGHRA and CDR2 YSYEKL come from the germline V gene. There are 15 residues in the CDR3. CDR3 nucleotides: TGCGCCAGCAGCCCGACAGGGGCGGAGAGACAGCCCCAGCATTTT. Amino acids: CASSPTGAERQPQHF.

This clone occurred a few times. The chain combines TRBV14 with TRBJ2-2; D gene unclear. Trimming took off 3 bases at V and 0 bases at J, with 5 bases between the two ends. Germline V lookup: CDR1 SGHDN, CDR2 FVKESK. The CDR3 spans 14 residues. The CDR3 sequence: CASSHPTNTGELFF. The CDR3 DNA sequence: TGTGCCAGCAGCCACCCTACGAACACCGGGGAGCTGTTTTTT.

With respect to this clone: The junction shows a germline mismatch at one end, possibly a read error. J is TRBJ2-5 and V is TRBV7-7, with TRBD2 identical over 7 bases. The CDR3 has 14 amino acids. Germline CDR1 and CDR2: SSHAT and FNYEAQ (reference sequence). The CDR3 bases are TGTGCTAGCAGCTTCGGTCTAGCGGTCAGGACCCAGTACTTC. Translated: CASSFGLAVRTQYF.

This clone has more than one count but fewer than ten. The chain employs TRBV6-5 and TRBJ1-2, with D unresolved. The length of the CDR3 is 15 residues. Germline CDR1 is MNHEY and CDR2 is SVGAGI. Trimming left V 0 bases short and J 4 bases short, with 12 bases between. CDR3 in amino acids: CASSYSGRTAYGYTF. The CDR3 region has the DNA TGTGCCAGCAGTTACTCAGGCAGGACTGCCTATGGCTACACCTTC.

To note about this clone: The junction does not match germline at one end; this may be a read error. The chain joins TRBV7-7 to TRBJ2-5, with TRBD2 matching 12 bases. Germline assignment: CDR1 SSHAT and CDR2 FNYEAQ (reference sequence). This CDR3 spans 15 amino acids. CDR3: CASSSLAGGLETQYF. Here the CDR3 DNA reads TGTGCTAGCAGCTCTCTAGCGGGGGGGCTCGAGACCCAGTACTTC.

This rearrangement joins TRBV18 to TRBJ2-3, with 7 bases that match TRBD2. The CDR3 runs 16 residues. CDR1 is KGHSH and CDR2 is LQKENI in the germline V gene. Germline trimming cut 3 bases from V and 4 bases from J; bases unmatched to any gene: 10. The CDR3 nucleotides are TGTGCCAGCTCACCTTTACCAGGACTAGGGTCAGATACGCAGTATTTT. Protein: CASSPLPGLGSDTQYF.

The V call is TRBV9, the J call TRBJ2-1, with 10 bases aligning to TRBD2. Germline V lookup: CDR1 SGDLS, CDR2 YYNGEE. The CDR3 covers 15 residues. After removal of 2 bases from V and 8 bases from J, the junction contained 7 bases not matched to a gene. Here the CDR3 reads CASSVPSGRIDEQFF. Written as DNA, the CDR3 is TGTGCCAGCAGCGTTCCTAGCGGGAGAATCGATGAGCAGTTCTTC.

The gene calls are TRBV5-5 and TRBJ1-1, with no clear D. The CDR3 is made up of 13 amino acids. V was trimmed by 1 base and J by 1 base, leaving 5 bases between them. CDR1 SGHKS and CDR2 YYEKEE come from the germline V gene (reference sequence). CDR3 sequence: CASSLTANTEAFF. CDR3 DNA sequence: TGTGCCAGCAGCTTGACAGCGAACACTGAAGCTTTCTTT. The complete variable domain, with remaining parts taken from reference TRBV5-5 and TRBJ1-1, reads DAGVTQSPTHLIKTRGQQVTLRCSPISGHKSVSWYQQVLGQGPQFIFQYYEKEERGRGNFPDRFSARQFPNYSSELNVNALLLGDSALYLCASSLTANTEAFFGQGTRLTVV.